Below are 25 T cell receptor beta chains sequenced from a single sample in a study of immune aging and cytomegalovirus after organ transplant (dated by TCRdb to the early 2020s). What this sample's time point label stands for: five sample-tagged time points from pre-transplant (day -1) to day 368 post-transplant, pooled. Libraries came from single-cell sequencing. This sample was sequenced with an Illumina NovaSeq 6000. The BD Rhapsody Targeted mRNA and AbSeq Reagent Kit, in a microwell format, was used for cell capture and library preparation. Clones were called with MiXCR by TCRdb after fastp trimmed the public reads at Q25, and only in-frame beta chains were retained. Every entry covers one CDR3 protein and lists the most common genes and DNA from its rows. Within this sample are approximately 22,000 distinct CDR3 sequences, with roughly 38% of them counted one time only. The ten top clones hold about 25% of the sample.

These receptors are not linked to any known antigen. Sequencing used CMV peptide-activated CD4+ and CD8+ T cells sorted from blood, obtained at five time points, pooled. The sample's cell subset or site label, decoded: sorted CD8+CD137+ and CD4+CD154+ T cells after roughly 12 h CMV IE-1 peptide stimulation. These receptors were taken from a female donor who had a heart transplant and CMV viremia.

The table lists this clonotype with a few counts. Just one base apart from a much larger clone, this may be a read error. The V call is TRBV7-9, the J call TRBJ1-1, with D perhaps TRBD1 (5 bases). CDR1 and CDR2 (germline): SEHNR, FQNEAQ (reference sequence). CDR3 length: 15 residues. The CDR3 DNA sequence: TGTGCCGGCAGCTTTGCAGGGACGGGCGACACTGAAGCTTTCTTT. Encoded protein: CAGSFAGTGDTEAFF.

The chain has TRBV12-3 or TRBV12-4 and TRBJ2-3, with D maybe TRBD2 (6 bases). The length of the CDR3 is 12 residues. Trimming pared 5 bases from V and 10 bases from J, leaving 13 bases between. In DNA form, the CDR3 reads TGTGCCAGCAGTAGTAGCGGAGGGTCGCAGTATTTT. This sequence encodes CASSSSGGSQYF.

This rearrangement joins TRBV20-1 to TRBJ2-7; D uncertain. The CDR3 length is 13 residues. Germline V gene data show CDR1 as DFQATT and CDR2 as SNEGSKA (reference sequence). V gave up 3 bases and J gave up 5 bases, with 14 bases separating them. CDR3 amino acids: CSASGPRVNEQYF. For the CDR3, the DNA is TGCAGTGCTAGTGGGCCCCGGGTCAACGAGCAGTACTTC.

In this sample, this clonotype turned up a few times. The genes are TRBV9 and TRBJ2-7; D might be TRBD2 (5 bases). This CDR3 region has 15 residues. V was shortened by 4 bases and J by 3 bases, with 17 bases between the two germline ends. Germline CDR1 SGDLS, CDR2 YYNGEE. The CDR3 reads CASSPDPGSSYEQYF. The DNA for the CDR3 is TGTGCCAGCAGCCCAGACCCGGGATCGAGCTACGAGCAGTACTTC.

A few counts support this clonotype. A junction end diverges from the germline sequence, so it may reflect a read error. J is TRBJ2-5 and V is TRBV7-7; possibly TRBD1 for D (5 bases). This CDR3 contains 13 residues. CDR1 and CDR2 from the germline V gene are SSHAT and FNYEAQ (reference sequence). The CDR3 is CASSPQNQGTQYF. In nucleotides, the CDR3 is TGTGCTAGCAGCCCCCAAAACCAGGGGACCCAGTACTTC. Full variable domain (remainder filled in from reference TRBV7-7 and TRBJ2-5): GAGVSQSPRYKVTKRGQDVTLRCDPISSHATLYWYQQALGQGPEFLTYFNYEAQPDKSGLPSDRFSAERPEGSISTLTIQRTEQRDSAMYRCASSPQNQGTQYFGPGTRLLVL.

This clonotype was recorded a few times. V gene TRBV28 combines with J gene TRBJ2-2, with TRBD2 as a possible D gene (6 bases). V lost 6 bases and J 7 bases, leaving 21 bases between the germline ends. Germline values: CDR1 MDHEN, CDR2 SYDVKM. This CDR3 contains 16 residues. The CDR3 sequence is CASSLRPGLVIGELFF. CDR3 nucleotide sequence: TGTGCCAGCAGCTTGAGACCGGGACTTGTTATCGGGGAGCTGTTTTTT.

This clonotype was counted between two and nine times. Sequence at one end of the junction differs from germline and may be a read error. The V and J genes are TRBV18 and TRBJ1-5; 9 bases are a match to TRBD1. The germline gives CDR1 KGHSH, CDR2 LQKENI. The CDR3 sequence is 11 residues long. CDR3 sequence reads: CASSPGQGTFF. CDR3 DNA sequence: TGTGCCAGCTCACCGGGACAGGGAACCTTTTTT.

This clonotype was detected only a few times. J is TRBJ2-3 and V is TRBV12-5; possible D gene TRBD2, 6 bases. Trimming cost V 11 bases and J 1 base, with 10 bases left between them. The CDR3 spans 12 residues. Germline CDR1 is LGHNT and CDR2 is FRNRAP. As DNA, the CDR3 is TGTGCTTTGAGGGAGGGCACAGATACGCAGTATTTT. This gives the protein CALREGTDTQYF.

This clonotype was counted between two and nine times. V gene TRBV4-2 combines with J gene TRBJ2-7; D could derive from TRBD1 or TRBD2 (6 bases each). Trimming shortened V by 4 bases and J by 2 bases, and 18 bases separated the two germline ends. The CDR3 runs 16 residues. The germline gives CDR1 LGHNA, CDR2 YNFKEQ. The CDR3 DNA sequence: TGTGCCAGCAGCCCAGAGGGACCGGGGGCCGCCTACGAGCAGTACTTC. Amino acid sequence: CASSPEGPGAAYEQYF.

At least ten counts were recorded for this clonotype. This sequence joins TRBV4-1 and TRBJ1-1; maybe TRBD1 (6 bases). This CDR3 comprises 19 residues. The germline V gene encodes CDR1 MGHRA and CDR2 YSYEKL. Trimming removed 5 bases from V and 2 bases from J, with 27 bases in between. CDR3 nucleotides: TGCGCCAGCAGCTCATCCTTTCATGGGGGCCGAGGGGGTAACACTGAAGCTTTCTTT. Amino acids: CASSSSFHGGRGGNTEAFF.

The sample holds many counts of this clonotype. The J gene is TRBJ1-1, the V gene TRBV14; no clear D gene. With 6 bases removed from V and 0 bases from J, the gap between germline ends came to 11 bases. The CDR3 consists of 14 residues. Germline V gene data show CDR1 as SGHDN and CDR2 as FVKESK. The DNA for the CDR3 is TGTGCCAGCAGTTACACGGCTGTGAACACTGAAGCTTTCTTT. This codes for CASSYTAVNTEAFF.

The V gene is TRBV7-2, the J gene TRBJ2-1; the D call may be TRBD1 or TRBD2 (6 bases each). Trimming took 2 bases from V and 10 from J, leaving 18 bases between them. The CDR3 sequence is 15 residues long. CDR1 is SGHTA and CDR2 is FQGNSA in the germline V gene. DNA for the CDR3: TGTGCCAGCAGCTTATATGTAGGTAAGGGGGGCGAGCAGTTCTTC. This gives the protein CASSLYVGKGGEQFF.

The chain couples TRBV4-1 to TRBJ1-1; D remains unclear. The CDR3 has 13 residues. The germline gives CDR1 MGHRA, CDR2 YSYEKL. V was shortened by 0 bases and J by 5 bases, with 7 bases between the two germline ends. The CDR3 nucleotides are TGCGCCAGCAGCCAAGAAGGGAGGACTGAAGCTTTCTTT. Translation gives CASSQEGRTEAFF.

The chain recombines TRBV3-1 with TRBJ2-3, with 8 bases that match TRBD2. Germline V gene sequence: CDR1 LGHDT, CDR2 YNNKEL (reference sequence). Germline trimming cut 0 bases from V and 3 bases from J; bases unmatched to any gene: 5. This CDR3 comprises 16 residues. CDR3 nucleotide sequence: TGTGCCAGCAGCCAAGATCAAGCGGGAGTAACAGATACGCAGTATTTT. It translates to CASSQDQAGVTDTQYF.

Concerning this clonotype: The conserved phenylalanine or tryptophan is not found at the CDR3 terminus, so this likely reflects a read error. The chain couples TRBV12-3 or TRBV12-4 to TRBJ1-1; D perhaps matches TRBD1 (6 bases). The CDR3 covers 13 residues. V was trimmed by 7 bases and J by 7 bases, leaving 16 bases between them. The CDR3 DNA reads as TGTGCCAGCACCTCACAGGGCGGGCTTGAAGCTTTCTCT. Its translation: CASTSQGGLEAFS.

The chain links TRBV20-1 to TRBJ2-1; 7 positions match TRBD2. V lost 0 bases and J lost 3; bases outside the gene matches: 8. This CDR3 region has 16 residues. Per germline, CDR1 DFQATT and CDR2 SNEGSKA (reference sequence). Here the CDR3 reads CSARDPFSGVYNEQFF. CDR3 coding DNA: TGCAGTGCTAGAGACCCCTTCAGCGGGGTCTACAATGAGCAGTTCTTC.

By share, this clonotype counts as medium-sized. CDR3 sequence reads: CASSESISSGEQYF. The CDR3 DNA reads as TGCGCCAGCAGTGAGTCGATCTCCTCCGGCGAGCAGTACTTC. The V gene is TRBV10-1, the J gene TRBJ2-7; no clear D gene. CDR1 is WNHNN and CDR2 is SYGVQD in the germline V gene (reference sequence). Trimming stripped 0 bases from V and 6 bases from J, with 12 bases between. CDR3 length equals 14 residues.

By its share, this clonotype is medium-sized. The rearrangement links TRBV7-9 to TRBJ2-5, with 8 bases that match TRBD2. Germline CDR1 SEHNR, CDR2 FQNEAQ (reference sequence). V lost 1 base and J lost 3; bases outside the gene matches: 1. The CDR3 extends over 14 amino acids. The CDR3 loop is CASSLVLAEETQYF. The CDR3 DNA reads TGTGCCAGCAGCTTAGTACTAGCGGAAGAGACCCAGTACTTC.

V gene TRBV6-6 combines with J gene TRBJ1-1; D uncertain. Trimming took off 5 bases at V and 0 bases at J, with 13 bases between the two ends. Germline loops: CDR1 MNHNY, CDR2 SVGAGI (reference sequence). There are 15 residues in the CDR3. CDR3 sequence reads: CASSDLIGMNTEAFF. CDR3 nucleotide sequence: TGTGCCAGCAGTGACTTAATAGGAATGAACACTGAAGCTTTCTTT.

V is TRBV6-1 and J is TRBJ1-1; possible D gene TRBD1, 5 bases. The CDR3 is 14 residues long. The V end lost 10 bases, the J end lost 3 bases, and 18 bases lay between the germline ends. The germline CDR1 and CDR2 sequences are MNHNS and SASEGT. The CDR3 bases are TGTGCCAACAGCGACCTACTGACAGACACTGAAGCTTTCTTT. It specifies CANSDLLTDTEAFF.

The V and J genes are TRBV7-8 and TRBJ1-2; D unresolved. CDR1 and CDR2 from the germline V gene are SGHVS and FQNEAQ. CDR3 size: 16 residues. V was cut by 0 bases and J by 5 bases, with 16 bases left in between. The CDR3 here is CASSLAQDVQVYGYTF. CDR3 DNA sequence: TGTGCCAGCAGCTTAGCGCAGGACGTCCAGGTGTATGGCTACACCTTC.

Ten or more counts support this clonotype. In nucleotides, the CDR3 is TGCGCCAGCAGCCATTACCCCCATTGGGATAATTCGGGTCAGGAGGGATACGAGCAGTACTTC. This translates into CASSHYPHWDNSGQEGYEQYF. This chain joins TRBV5-1 and TRBJ2-7; D is perhaps TRBD2 (6 bases). CDR3 length: 21 amino acids. Germline V gene data show CDR1 as SGHRS and CDR2 as YFSETQ. Trimming left V 4 bases short and J 4 bases short, with 36 bases between.

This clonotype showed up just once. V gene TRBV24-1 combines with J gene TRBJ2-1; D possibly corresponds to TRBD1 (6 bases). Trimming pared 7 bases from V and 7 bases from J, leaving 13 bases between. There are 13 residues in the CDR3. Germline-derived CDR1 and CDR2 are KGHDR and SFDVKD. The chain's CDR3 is CATRDGTQNEQFF. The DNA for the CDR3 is TGTGCCACCAGGGACGGGACACAAAATGAGCAGTTCTTC.

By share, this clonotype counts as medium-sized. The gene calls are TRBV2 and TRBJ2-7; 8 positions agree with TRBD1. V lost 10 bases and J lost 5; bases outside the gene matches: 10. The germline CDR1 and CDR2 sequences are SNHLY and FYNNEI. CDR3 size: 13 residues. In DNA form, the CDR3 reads TGTGCCACCTCCAGGGGGCAATGGAACGAGCAGTACTTC. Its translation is CATSRGQWNEQYF.

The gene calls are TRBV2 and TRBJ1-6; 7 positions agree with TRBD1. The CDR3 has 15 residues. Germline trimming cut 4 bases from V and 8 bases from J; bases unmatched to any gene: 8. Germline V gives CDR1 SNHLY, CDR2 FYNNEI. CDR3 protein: CASSAQGTVDSPLHF. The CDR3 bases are TGTGCCAGCAGTGCCCAAGGGACAGTGGATTCACCCCTCCACTTT. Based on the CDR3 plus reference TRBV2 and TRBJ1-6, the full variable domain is EPEVTQTPSHQVTQMGQEVILRCVPISNHLYFYWYRQILGQKVEFLVSFYNNEISEKSEIFDDQFSVERPDGSNFTLKIRSTKLEDSAMYFCASSAQGTVDSPLHFGNGTRLTVT.